This T cell receptor (beta chain) was captured by sequencing in a study of blood T cell repertoires in COVID-19. The CDR3 is made up of 16 amino acids. From germline, CDR1 is LGHNA and CDR2 YNFKEQ. Trimming pared 1 base from V and 0 bases from J, leaving 10 bases between. Clones were read by immunoSEQ multiplex PCR, and TCRdb kept only the in-frame ones, dropping some. The sample has some 150,000 clones, roughly 84% seen once. Sequencing was carried out using PBMCs or T cells enriched from blood (not recorded which). The genes are TRBV4-2 and TRBJ1-3; D unclear. This receptor was identified in a woman aged 45 to 65 who had been exposed to COVID-19. The CDR3 region is CASSQGTTDSGNTIYF. The CDR3 coding sequence is TGTGCCAGCAGCCAAGGAACAACAGACTCTGGAAACACCATATATTTT.